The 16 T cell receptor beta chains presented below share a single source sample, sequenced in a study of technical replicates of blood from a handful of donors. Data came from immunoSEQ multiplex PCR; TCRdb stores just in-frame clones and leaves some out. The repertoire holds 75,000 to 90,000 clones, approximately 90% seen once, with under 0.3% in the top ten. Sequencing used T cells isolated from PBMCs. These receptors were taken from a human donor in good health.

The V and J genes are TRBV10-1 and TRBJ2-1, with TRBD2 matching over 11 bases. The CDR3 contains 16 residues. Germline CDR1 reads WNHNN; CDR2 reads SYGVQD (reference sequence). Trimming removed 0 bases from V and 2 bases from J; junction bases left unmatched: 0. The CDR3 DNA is TGCGCCAGCAGTGAGTCGACTAGCGGGGCCTACAATGAGCAGTTCTTC. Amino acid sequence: CASSESTSGAYNEQFF.

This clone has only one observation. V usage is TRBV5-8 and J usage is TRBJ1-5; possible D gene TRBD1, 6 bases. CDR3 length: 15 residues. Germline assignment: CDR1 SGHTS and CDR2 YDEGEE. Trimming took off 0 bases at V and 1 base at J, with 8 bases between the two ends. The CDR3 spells CASSLEGGSNQPQHF. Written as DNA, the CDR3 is TGTGCCAGCAGCTTGGAGGGGGGGAGCAATCAGCCCCAGCATTTT.

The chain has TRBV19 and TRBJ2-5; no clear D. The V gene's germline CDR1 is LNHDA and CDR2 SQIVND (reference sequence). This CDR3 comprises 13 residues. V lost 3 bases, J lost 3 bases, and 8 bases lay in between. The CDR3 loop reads CASSIRSKETQYF. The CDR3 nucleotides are TGTGCCAGTAGTATTCGAAGCAAAGAGACCCAGTACTTC.

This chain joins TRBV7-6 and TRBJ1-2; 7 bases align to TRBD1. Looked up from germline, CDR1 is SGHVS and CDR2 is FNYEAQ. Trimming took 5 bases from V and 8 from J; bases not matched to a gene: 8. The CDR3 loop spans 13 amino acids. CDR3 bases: TGTGCCAGCAGCACCCGACAGGGCGAGGGCTACACCTTC. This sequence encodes CASSTRQGEGYTF.

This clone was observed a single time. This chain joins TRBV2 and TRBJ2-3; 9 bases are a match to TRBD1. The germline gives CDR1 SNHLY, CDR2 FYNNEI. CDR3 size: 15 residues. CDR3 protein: CAGTGNLASTDTQYF. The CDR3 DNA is TGTGCAGGGACAGGGAACCTTGCTAGCACAGATACGCAGTATTTT.

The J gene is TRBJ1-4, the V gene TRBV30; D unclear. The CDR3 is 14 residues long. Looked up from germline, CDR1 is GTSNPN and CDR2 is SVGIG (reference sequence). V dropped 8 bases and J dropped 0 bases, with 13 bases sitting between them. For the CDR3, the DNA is TGTGCCACCCAGGAGGTAGCAACTAATGAAAAACTGTTTTTT. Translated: CATQEVATNEKLFF.

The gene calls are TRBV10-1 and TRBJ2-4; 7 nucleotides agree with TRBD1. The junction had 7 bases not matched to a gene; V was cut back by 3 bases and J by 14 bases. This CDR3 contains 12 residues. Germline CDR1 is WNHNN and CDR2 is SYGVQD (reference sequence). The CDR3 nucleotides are TGCGCCAGCAGTGACACACAGGGGAGAAAGTACTTC. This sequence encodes CASSDTQGRKYF.

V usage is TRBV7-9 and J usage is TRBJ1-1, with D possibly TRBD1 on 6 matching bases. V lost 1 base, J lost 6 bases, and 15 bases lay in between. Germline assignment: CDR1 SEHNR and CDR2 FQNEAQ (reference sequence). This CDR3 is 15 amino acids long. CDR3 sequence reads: CASSLVVGTPPEAFF. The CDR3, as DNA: TGTGCCAGCAGCTTAGTCGTCGGGACACCACCTGAAGCTTTCTTT.

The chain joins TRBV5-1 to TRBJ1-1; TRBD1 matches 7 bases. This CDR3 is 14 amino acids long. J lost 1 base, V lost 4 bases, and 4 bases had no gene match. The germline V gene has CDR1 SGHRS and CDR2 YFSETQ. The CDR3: CASSVGQPNTEAFF. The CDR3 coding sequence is TGCGCCAGCAGCGTGGGACAGCCGAACACTGAAGCTTTCTTT. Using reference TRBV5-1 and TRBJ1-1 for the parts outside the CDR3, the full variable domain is KAGVTQTPRYLIKTRGQQVTLSCSPISGHRSVSWYQQTPGQGLQFLFEYFSETQRNKGNFPGRFSGRQFSNSRSEMNVSTLELGDSALYLCASSVGQPNTEAFFGQGTRLTVV.

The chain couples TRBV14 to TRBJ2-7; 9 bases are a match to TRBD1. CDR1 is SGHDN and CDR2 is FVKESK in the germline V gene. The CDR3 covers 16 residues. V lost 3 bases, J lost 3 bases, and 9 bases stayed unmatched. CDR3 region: CASSQTGGQLYYEQYF. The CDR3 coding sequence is TGTGCCAGCAGCCAGACAGGGGGGCAGTTATACTACGAGCAGTACTTC.

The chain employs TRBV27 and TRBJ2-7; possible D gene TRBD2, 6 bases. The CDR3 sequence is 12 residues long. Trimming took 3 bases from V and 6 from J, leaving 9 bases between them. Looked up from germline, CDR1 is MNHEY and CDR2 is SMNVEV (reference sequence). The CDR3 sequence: CASSFPAGEQYF. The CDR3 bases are TGTGCCAGCAGTTTCCCAGCGGGCGAGCAGTACTTC.

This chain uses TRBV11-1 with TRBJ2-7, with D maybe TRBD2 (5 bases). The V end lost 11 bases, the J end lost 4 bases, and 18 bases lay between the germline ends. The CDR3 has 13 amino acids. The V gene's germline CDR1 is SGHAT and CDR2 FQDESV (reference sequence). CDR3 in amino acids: CASGGGPTYEQYF. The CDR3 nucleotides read TGTGCCTCCGGTGGAGGCCCAACTTACGAGCAGTACTTC.

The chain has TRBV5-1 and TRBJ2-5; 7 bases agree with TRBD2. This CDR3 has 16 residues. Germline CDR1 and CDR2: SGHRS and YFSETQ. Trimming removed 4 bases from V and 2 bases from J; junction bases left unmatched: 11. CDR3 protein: CASSKGLREGQETQYF. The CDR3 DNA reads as TGCGCCAGCAGCAAGGGCCTCAGGGAGGGACAAGAGACCCAGTACTTC.

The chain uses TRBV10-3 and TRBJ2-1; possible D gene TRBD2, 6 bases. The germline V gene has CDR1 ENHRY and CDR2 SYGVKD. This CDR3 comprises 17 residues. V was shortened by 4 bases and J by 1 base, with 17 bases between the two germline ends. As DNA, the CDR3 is TGTGCCATCAGTGGAGCGGGTACTCGAACGTCCTACAATGAGCAGTTCTTC. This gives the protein CAISGAGTRTSYNEQFF.

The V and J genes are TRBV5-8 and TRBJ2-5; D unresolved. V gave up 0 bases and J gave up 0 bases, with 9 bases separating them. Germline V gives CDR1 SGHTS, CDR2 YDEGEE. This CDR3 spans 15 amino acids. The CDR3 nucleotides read TGTGCCAGCAGCTTGGTTGGAGCGTACCAAGAGACCCAGTACTTC. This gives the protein CASSLVGAYQETQYF. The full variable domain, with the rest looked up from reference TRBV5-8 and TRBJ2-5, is EAGVTQSPTHLIKTRGQQATLRCSPISGHTSVYWYQQALGLGLQFLLWYDEGEERNRGNFPPRFSGRQFPNYSSELNVNALELEDSALYLCASSLVGAYQETQYFGPGTRLLVL.

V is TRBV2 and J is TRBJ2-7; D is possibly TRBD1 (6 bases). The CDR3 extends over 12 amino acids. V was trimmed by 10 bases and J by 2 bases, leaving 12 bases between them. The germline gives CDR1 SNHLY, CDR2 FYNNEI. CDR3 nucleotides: TGTGCCACCAAGGACAGAGCCTACGAGCAGTACTTC. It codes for CATKDRAYEQYF.